This T cell receptor (beta chain) was profiled in a study of blood T cells in healthy people across ages. General study results and limits: Since the PBMCs were unsorted, naive and antigen-experienced cells could not be conclusively compared. Both higher diversity and more naive CD4+ cells marked long-lived donors when set against aged donors.

It was approximately 9 milliliters of peripheral blood that were drawn from each donor. Total RNA, at least 6 micrograms per sample, was extracted from PBMCs. Through a sample-barcoded 5' primer and a J-beta primer mix, a second PCR was run for roughly 6 to 11 cycles. TCRdb re-derived calls from the 5' RACE reads in MiXCR, one entry per CDR3 protein. The sample yields about 1.4 million distinct CDR3 sequences, 45% to 70% seen once. The CDR3 extends over 15 amino acids. Germline V gene lookup returns CDR1 DFQATT and CDR2 SNEGSKA (reference sequence). V was shortened by 5 bases and J by 3 bases, with 19 bases between the two germline ends. This clonotype came up a few times. What it binds is not known.

Input material: blood. This rearrangement joins TRBV20-1 to TRBJ2-5; maybe TRBD2 (6 bases). This clonotype was sampled from a man aged 18-30 years in good health. The CDR3 here is CSAEEGTGGEETQYF. CDR3 DNA sequence: TGCAGTGCTGAAGAAGGGACTGGGGGTGAAGAGACCCAGTACTTC.